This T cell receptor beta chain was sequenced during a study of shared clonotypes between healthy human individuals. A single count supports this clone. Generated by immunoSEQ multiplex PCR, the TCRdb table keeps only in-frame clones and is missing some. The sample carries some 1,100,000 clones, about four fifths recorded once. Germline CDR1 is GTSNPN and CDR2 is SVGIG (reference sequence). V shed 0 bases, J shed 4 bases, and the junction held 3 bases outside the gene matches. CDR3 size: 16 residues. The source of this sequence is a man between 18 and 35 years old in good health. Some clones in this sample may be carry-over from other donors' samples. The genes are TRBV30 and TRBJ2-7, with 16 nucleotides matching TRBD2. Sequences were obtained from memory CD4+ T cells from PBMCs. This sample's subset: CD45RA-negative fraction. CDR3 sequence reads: CAWSVKGLAGGYEQYF. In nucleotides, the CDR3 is TGTGCCTGGAGTGTGAAGGGACTAGCGGGAGGGTACGAGCAGTACTTC.